One TCR beta chain is described in this entry. Its matching antigen is unknown. This sample stems from a study of OX40 agonist ivuxolimab in advanced cancers. Study-level results: CD4+ and CD8+ T cells in blood underwent clonal expansion by week 6 at 0.1 to 3.0 mg/kg. It was not determined which antigens were specifically recognized by the peripheral T cells that had undergone clonal expansion.

Sequencing used immunoSEQ multiplex PCR; TCRdb keeps in-frame clones, though not all of them. The data show 35,000 to 45,000 clones, with around four fifths seen just once and 2.5% to 3% held by the top ten. Patients were ruled out by autoimmune disease history or systemic immunosuppression. The sample was CD4+ or CD8+ T cells sorted from blood, taken in a trial of the OX40 agonist ivuxolimab. The receptor's source is an adult with an advanced solid tumor such as melanoma, head and neck, liver or kidney cancer.

This chain's CDR3 is CASSDGQGYTDTQYF. DNA for the CDR3: TGCGCCAGCAGTGATGGGCAGGGCTACACAGATACGCAGTATTTT. This chain links TRBV10-1 with TRBJ2-3; possibly TRBD1 for D (5 bases). Germline-derived CDR1 and CDR2 are WNHNN and SYGVQD (reference sequence). Trimming removed 3 bases at V and 2 bases at J, with 12 bases between. The CDR3 is made up of 15 amino acids.